The 9 T cell receptor beta chains below all came from one sample that was sequenced in a study of shared clonotypes between healthy human individuals. Sequenced by immunoSEQ multiplex PCR; TCRdb stores in-frame clones only, minus some. The data hold 950,000 to 1,100,000 clones, with around 74% observed a single time. Input material: memory CD4+ T cells sorted from blood. Subset noted: CD45RA-negative fraction. The origin of the receptors is a man between 18 and 29 years old in good health.

This clone was counted a few times. This sequence joins TRBV30 and TRBJ1-1; D remains unclear. Trimming pared 1 base from V and 11 bases from J, leaving 11 bases between. The length of the CDR3 is 11 residues. Germline values: CDR1 GTSNPN, CDR2 SVGIG (reference sequence). CDR3 nucleotide sequence: TGTGCCTGGAGTGAGGATAAGGCGGCTTTCTTT. This gives the protein CAWSEDKAAFF.

This clone was seen once. This may arise from a read error, as a much more abundant clone is one base away. V is TRBV7-2 and J is TRBJ2-7, with D possibly TRBD2 on 6 matching bases. Trimming pared 6 bases from V and 0 bases from J, leaving 12 bases between. Germline CDR1 SGHTA, CDR2 FQGNSA. The CDR3 length is 14 residues. In nucleotides, the CDR3 is TGTGCCAGCAGGCCCCCCGGGAGCTCCTACGAGCAGTACTTC. It specifies CASRPPGSSYEQYF.

Only one count was recorded for this clone. The V and J genes are TRBV30 and TRBJ2-3; the match to TRBD2 covers 9 bases. With 5 bases clipped from V and 1 base from J, the junction kept 1 base outside the gene matches. CDR3 length: 13 residues. The germline V gene encodes CDR1 GTSNPN and CDR2 SVGIG (reference sequence). CDR3 nucleotides: TGTGCCTGGGGCGGGAGGGGCACAGATACGCAGTATTTT. Translated, it gives CAWGGRGTDTQYF.

The gene calls are TRBV5-1 and TRBJ1-4, with 12 nucleotides matching TRBD1. Germline V gives CDR1 SGHRS, CDR2 YFSETQ. CDR3 length equals 17 residues. The V gene end was trimmed by 4 bases and the J gene end by 2 bases; junction bases not matched to a gene: 6. CDR3 region: CASSRGQGAPTNEKLFF. DNA for the CDR3: TGCGCCAGCAGCCGGGGACAGGGGGCGCCTACTAATGAAAAACTGTTTTTT. The entire variable domain, with the rest obtained from reference TRBV5-1 and TRBJ1-4, is as follows: KAGVTQTPRYLIKTRGQQVTLSCSPISGHRSVSWYQQTPGQGLQFLFEYFSETQRNKGNFPGRFSGRQFSNSRSEMNVSTLELGDSALYLCASSRGQGAPTNEKLFFGSGTQLSVL.

The V and J genes are TRBV5-1 and TRBJ2-7; D not resolved. V dropped 4 bases and J dropped 4 bases, with 12 bases sitting between them. CDR1 and CDR2 (germline): SGHRS, YFSETQ. This CDR3 contains 13 residues. CDR3 region: CASSRADKYEQYF. In DNA, the CDR3 is TGCGCCAGCAGCCGCGCCGACAAGTACGAGCAGTACTTC.

The chain employs TRBV7-2 and TRBJ1-6; perhaps TRBD1 as D (5 bases). The CDR3 runs 15 residues. Germline values: CDR1 SGHTA, CDR2 FQGNSA. V was cut by 6 bases and J by 8 bases, with 17 bases left in between. The CDR3 sequence: CASSPQGRSDSPLHF. CDR3 nucleotide sequence: TGTGCCAGCAGTCCTCAGGGACGGTCGGATTCACCCCTCCACTTT.

This clone was detected only a few times. The V gene is TRBV7-2, the J gene TRBJ2-7, with 8 bases lining up with TRBD1. In germline, CDR1 is SGHTA, CDR2 FQGNSA. The CDR3 spans 14 residues. Unmatched junction bases numbered 6, after V lost 5 bases and J lost 3 bases. The CDR3 here is CASSTGTGSYEQYF. The CDR3 DNA reads TGTGCCAGCAGCACCGGGACAGGAAGCTACGAGCAGTACTTC.

This clone was counted between two and nine times. The chain recombines TRBV18 with TRBJ2-3, with D hard to call. This CDR3 comprises 14 residues. V was pared by 1 base and J by 1 base, with 6 bases between. Germline-derived CDR1 and CDR2 are KGHSH and LQKENI. CDR3 in amino acids: CASSPLGRTDTQYF. The CDR3 DNA follows: TGTGCCAGCTCACCACTGGGCCGCACAGATACGCAGTATTTT.

The V and J genes are TRBV5-6 and TRBJ1-5, with 7 bases lining up with TRBD1. CDR1 SGHDT and CDR2 YYEEEE come from the germline V gene. The CDR3 totals 16 residues. V lost 1 base and J lost 5; bases outside the gene matches: 9. The CDR3 reads CASSLSRRGVDQPQHF. The CDR3 coding sequence is TGTGCCAGCAGCTTGAGTCGCAGGGGGGTCGATCAGCCCCAGCATTTT.